The clone carrying this TCR beta chain appeared a single time. The CDR3 spans 14 residues. J lost 10 bases, V lost 4 bases, and 5 bases had no gene match. CDR1 and CDR2 from the germline V gene are MNHEY and SVGAGI. This entry comes from a study of blood T cell repertoires in COVID-19. Study-level information: T cells, B-cell-depleted T cells, or PBMCs provided the cDNA or gDNA that served as material.

Measured with immunoSEQ multiplex PCR; TCRdb has only the in-frame clones, and not every one. The sample lists under 250,000 clones, around 80% seen once, with approximately 3.2% in the top ten. The clonotype originates from a woman younger than 30 with acute or convalescent COVID-19. J is TRBJ1-6 and V is TRBV6-5; TRBD1 aligns across 9 bases. The sequenced sample consisted of peripheral blood. In DNA, the CDR3 is TGTGCCAGCAGTTGGGACAGGGCAGGGTCACCCCTCCACTTT. Translation gives CASSWDRAGSPLHF.